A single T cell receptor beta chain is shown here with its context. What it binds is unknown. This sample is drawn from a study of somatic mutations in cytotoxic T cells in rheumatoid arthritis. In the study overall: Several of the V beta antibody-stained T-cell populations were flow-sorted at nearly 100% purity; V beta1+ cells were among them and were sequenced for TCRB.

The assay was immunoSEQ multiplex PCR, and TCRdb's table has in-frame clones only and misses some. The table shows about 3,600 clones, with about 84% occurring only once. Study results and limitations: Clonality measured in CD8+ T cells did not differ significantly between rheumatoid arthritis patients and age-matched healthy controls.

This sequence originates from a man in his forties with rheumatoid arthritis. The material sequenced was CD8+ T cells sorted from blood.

The CDR3, as DNA: TGTGCCAGCAGCCCCGGTCTGAACACTGAAGCTTTCTTT. It encodes CASSPGLNTEAFF. The V and J genes are TRBV7-9 and TRBJ1-1; D gene ambiguous. The germline V gene encodes CDR1 SEHNR and CDR2 FQNEAQ (reference sequence). The CDR3 runs 13 residues. Trimming took 5 bases from V and 0 from J, leaving 7 bases between them.